This is a list of T cell receptor beta chains from one sample in a study of blood T cell repertoires in COVID-19. Sequencing used immunoSEQ multiplex PCR; TCRdb keeps in-frame clones, though not all of them. The top ten hold around 3.5% of the sample, which has hundreds of thousands of clones, around 90% seen once. Source material: peripheral blood. The source of these receptors is a woman under 30 who had recovered from COVID-19. CDR3s include the opening cysteine and the closing phenylalanine or tryptophan. The order of the fields is clone size, V gene, D gene, J gene, CDR3 DNA, CDR3 protein. The D gene is left open where the match is weak. The size entry is marked missing in some rows and otherwise reads once, few, many or a size class.

few	TRBV7-9	TRBD1	TRBJ1-6	TGTGCCAGCAGCGCCCGGACAGGGGAGTCACCCCTCCACTTT	CASSARTGESPLHF
NA	TRBV11-2	TRBD1	TRBJ1-2	TGTGCCAGCAGCGCCTACAGGGGGGAGGGCTATGGCTACACCTTC	CASSAYRGEGYGYTF
once	TRBV27	TRBD1	TRBJ1-6	TGTGCCAGCAGTTTACTGAGACAGGGATATTCACCCCTCCACTTT	CASSLLRQGYSPLHF
NA	TRBV11-3	TRBD1	TRBJ2-3	TGTGCCAGCAGCTCGGACAGGGGGTTGCCAGATACGCAGTATTTT	CASSSDRGLPDTQYF
NA	TRBV19	TRBD2	TRBJ2-1	TGTGCCAGTAGTCTGGCTAGCGGGACCAACAATGAGCAGTTCTTC	CASSLASGTNNEQFF
NA	TRBV6-5	NA	TRBJ2-3	TGTGCCAGCAGGCCCCGGGGAACTAGCACAGATACGCAGTATTTT	CASRPRGTSTDTQYF
NA	TRBV4-3	TRBD2	TRBJ2-1	TGCGCCAGCAGCCAAGATTCGATAGCGGGAGGGCCGGCCTATGAGCAGTTCTTC	CASSQDSIAGGPAYEQFF
NA	TRBV12-5	NA	TRBJ1-1	TGTGCTAGTGGTTTGGTACAGGGAACTGAAGCTTTCTTT	CASGLVQGTEAFF
once	TRBV12-5	NA	TRBJ1-1	TGTGCTACTGGGATGACAGGGAACACTGAAGCTTTCTTT	CATGMTGNTEAFF
NA	TRBV6-5	NA	TRBJ1-2	TGTGCCAGCAGGGACAACATCTATGGCTACACCTTC	CASRDNIYGYTF
NA	TRBV19	NA	TRBJ1-4	TGTGCCAGTAGTATAGCCTGGGCAGGGCTTAATGAAAAACTGTTTTTT	CASSIAWAGLNEKLFF
NA	TRBV4-1	NA	TRBJ2-3	TGCGCCAGCAGCCCAGGTAGTGAGGGAACTAGCACAGATACGCAGTATTTT	CASSPGSEGTSTDTQYF
NA	TRBV10-3	TRBD1	TRBJ1-5	TGTGCCTCGACAGGGGACTTCAATCAGCCCCAGCATTTT	CASTGDFNQPQHF
NA	TRBV24-1	NA	TRBJ1-2	TGTGCCACCAGTGACCCAGGTTGGGGCGAGGTCTACACCTTC	CATSDPGWGEVYTF
once	TRBV19	NA	TRBJ2-1	TGTGCCAGTAGTGCGGAAACCCAGGACAGACTTCTGAGAAGGAATGAGCAGTTCTTC	CASSAETQDRLLRRNEQFF
NA	TRBV5-4	TRBD1	TRBJ2-2	TGTGCCAGCAGCACGGGACAGGGGACCTACACCGGGGAGCTGTTTTTT	CASSTGQGTYTGELFF
NA	TRBV30	NA	TRBJ1-4	TGCAAACCCGGGACACACTTCCAACGAAATGAAAAACTGTTTTTT	CKPGTHFQRNEKLFF
NA	TRBV19	NA	TRBJ1-6	TGTGCCAGTAGTATGGGGGCTACCCTCCACTTT	CASSMGATLHF
NA	TRBV2	TRBD1	TRBJ1-5	TGTGCCAGCAGTACTGGACAGGGTATTAACAATCAGCCCCAGCATTTT	CASSTGQGINNQPQHF
NA	TRBV5-1	NA	TRBJ1-2	TGCGCCAGCAGGAGACTCAACTATGGCTACACCTTC	CASRRLNYGYTF
NA	TRBV29-1	TRBD2	TRBJ2-3	TGCAGCGTTGGGGGAGGGAAGACAGATACGCAGTATTTT	CSVGGGKTDTQYF
NA	TRBV24-1	TRBD2	TRBJ2-1	TGTGCCACCAGTGGGCCCCAACTAGCGGGCCCCAGCTCCTACAATGAGCAGTTCTTC	CATSGPQLAGPSSYNEQFF
NA	TRBV5-4	NA	TRBJ2-1	TGTGCCAGCAGCTTCAGGGGCGGCTACAATGAGCAGTTCTTC	CASSFRGGYNEQFF
NA	TRBV18	TRBD2	TRBJ2-1	TGTGCCAGCTCCCCGACTAGCGGGGTCGAGCAGTTCTTC	CASSPTSGVEQFF
NA	TRBV11-2	NA	TRBJ1-2	TGTGCCAGCAGCCGGTCGGCCGAAAACGAGGGCTATGGCTACACCTTC	CASSRSAENEGYGYTF
once	TRBV11-2	NA	TRBJ1-1	TGTGCCAGCAGTCCAGGGAAGAGTAGAACTTTCTTT	CASSPGKSRTFF
NA	TRBV11-3	TRBD2	TRBJ2-2	TGTGCCAGCAGCCAGCGACTAGCGGAAACCGGGGAGCTGTTTTTT	CASSQRLAETGELFF
NA	TRBV5-8	TRBD2	TRBJ2-3	TGTGCCAGCAGTATGGGACTAGGGAATTACTATCGAGGTTCAGATACGCAGTATTTT	CASSMGLGNYYRGSDTQYF
NA	TRBV11-3	TRBD2	TRBJ2-5	TGTGCCAGCAGCTTTGGGCGGGAGGAGACCCAGTACTTC	CASSFGREETQYF
once	TRBV29-1	NA	TRBJ2-1	TGCAGCGCCGGGGTCAGCTCCTACAATGAGCAGTTCTTC	CSAGVSSYNEQFF
few	TRBV6-2/TRBV6-3	TRBD1	TRBJ1-2	TGTGCCAGCAGTTACCCACAACGAACAGGGGCCTTGGGCTACACCTTC	CASSYPQRTGALGYTF
NA	TRBV10-1	NA	TRBJ2-1	TGCGCCAGCAGTGAGTCGGGACAAAGGAATGAGCAGTTCTTC	CASSESGQRNEQFF
NA	TRBV5-1	NA	TRBJ1-1	TGCGCCAGCAGGGCAGGGCCGGTAGGAACTGAAGCTTTCTTT	CASRAGPVGTEAFF
once	TRBV6-5	NA	TRBJ2-3	TGTGCCAGCAGTTACTCGATAGGGGCTCGTGCTACGCAGTATTTT	CASSYSIGARATQYF
NA	TRBV18	NA	TRBJ1-1	TGTGCCAGCTCACCGTCAACGGGCACTGAAGCTTTCTTT	CASSPSTGTEAFF
NA	TRBV3-1/TRBV3-2	TRBD2	TRBJ2-3	TGTGCCAGCAGCCAAGATTGGCTAGCGGTAAGCACAGATACGCAGTATTTT	CASSQDWLAVSTDTQYF
NA	TRBV6-6	TRBD1	TRBJ2-1	TGTGCCAGCAGTAGCCGACAGGGAAGGACCCACAATGAGCAGTTCTTC	CASSSRQGRTHNEQFF
NA	TRBV5-4	TRBD1	TRBJ2-2	TGTGCCAGCAGGGGCCTTTCCGGGACAGGGGGCACCGGGGAGCTGTTTTTT	CASRGLSGTGGTGELFF
NA	TRBV11-2	NA	TRBJ2-3	TGTGCCAGCTCCCCTCTCGGGGATACGCAGTATTTT	CASSPLGDTQYF
NA	TRBV6-2/TRBV6-3	TRBD2	TRBJ2-1	TGTGCCAGCAGTTACACGGGACTAGCGGGGAACAATGAGCAGTTCTTC	CASSYTGLAGNNEQFF